These 22 T cell receptor beta chains came from one sample sequenced in a study of T cells in Graves' hyperthyroidism and ophthalmopathy. Amplification targeted TCR beta CDR3 regions from RNA transcripts. Primed by the HTBI set, a first-round RT-PCR was run on the TCR CDR3. Via MiXCR, TCRdb re-called the multiplex PCR reads, giving one row per CDR3 protein. Of roughly 420,000 distinct CDR3 sequences listed, approximately 15% are singletons. Sequenced: blood. The source of these receptors is a young woman with Graves' hyperthyroidism.

The rearrangement links TRBV11-2 to TRBJ2-3, with 7 nucleotides matching TRBD2. V was pared by 1 base and J by 7 bases, with 11 bases of the junction left unmatched. This CDR3 spans 16 amino acids. Looked up from germline, CDR1 is SGHAT and CDR2 is FQNNGV. CDR3 sequence (DNA): TGTGCCAGCAGCTTAGGGCCAGCGGGACTATCGTATACGCAGTATTTT. This encodes CASSLGPAGLSYTQYF.

The table lists this clonotype with a few counts. The chain is built from TRBV5-1 and TRBJ1-4; tentative D call: TRBD1 (6 bases). The V and J ends lost 3 bases and 3 bases respectively, with 15 bases between them. The CDR3 has 16 amino acids. The germline gives CDR1 SGHRS, CDR2 YFSETQ. Written as DNA, the CDR3 is TGCGCCAGCAGCTCCAGGGGAAATACGGCTAATGAAAAACTGTTTTTT. Translation: CASSSRGNTANEKLFF.

The gene calls are TRBV24-1 and TRBJ2-7, with a weak D call TRBD2 (6 bases). The CDR3 is made up of 15 amino acids. Germline V gives CDR1 KGHDR, CDR2 SFDVKD. V lost 3 bases and J 8 bases, leaving 19 bases between the germline ends. The CDR3: CATSDPGTGTAKQYF. The CDR3, as DNA: TGTGCCACCAGTGATCCCGGGACGGGGACTGCGAAGCAGTACTTC.

This clonotype was seen many times. This chain joins TRBV11-2 and TRBJ2-5, with D tentatively TRBD2 (7 bases). This CDR3 spans 14 amino acids. Germline V lookup: CDR1 SGHAT, CDR2 FQNNGV. The ends were cut back, 5 bases at V and 5 bases at J, with 15 bases in the middle. In DNA form, the CDR3 reads TGTGCCAGCAGCCTGTGGCGGGGGCGGGAGACCCAGTACTTC. Protein product: CASSLWRGRETQYF. The full variable domain, rest sourced from reference TRBV11-2 and TRBJ2-5, is EAGVAQSPRYKIIEKRQSVAFWCNPISGHATLYWYQQILGQGPKLLIQFQNNGVVDDSQLPKDRFSAERLKGVDSTLKIQPAKLEDSAVYLCASSLWRGRETQYFGPGTRLLVL.

The chain combines TRBV20-1 with TRBJ1-1; no clear D. Per germline, CDR1 DFQATT and CDR2 SNEGSKA (reference sequence). V was pared by 3 bases and J by 7 bases, with 12 bases between. There are 12 residues in the CDR3. CDR3 loop: CSARVIGYEAFF. CDR3 sequence (DNA): TGCAGTGCTAGGGTTATAGGATATGAAGCTTTCTTT.

The gene calls are TRBV7-9 and TRBJ2-3; TRBD1 agrees at 8 bases. Looked up from germline, CDR1 is SEHNR and CDR2 is FQNEAQ (reference sequence). With V trimmed by 3 bases and J by 2 bases, 4 bases remained unmatched. This CDR3 comprises 15 residues. The CDR3 region is CASSFLRGHTDTQYF. The CDR3 region has the DNA TGTGCCAGCAGCTTTCTCAGGGGGCACACAGATACGCAGTATTTT.

This clonotype has a count of ten or more. The chain is built from TRBV7-8 and TRBJ1-6; the D is unclear. Germline loops: CDR1 SGHVS, CDR2 FQNEAQ. V dropped 0 bases and J dropped 0 bases, with 12 bases sitting between them. The CDR3 is 18 amino acids. CDR3 sequence (DNA): TGTGCCAGCAGCTTAGCGCTCCGTTTGAGCTCCTATAATTCACCCCTCCACTTT. Translation gives CASSLALRLSSYNSPLHF.

This chain's CDR3 is CASSIDRTELSGNTIYF. CDR3 coding DNA: TGTGCCAGTAGTATAGATCGGACAGAACTCTCTGGAAACACCATATATTTT. The chain has TRBV19 and TRBJ1-3; TRBD1 might be the D (6 bases). CDR3 size: 17 residues. V shed 0 bases and J shed 0 bases, with 12 bases lying between them. CDR1 is LNHDA, CDR2 SQIVND, per germline (reference sequence).

The rearrangement links TRBV5-6 to TRBJ2-5; D is ambiguous. This CDR3 region has 14 residues. Germline-derived CDR1 and CDR2 are SGHDT and YYEEEE. Trimming pared 4 bases from V and 4 bases from J, leaving 14 bases between. The CDR3, as DNA: TGTGCCAGCAGCCGCCCAGCATATTCAGAGACCCAGTACTTC. Residues: CASSRPAYSETQYF. The full variable domain, with the rest looked up from reference TRBV5-6 and TRBJ2-5, is DAGVTQSPTHLIKTRGQQVTLRCSPKSGHDTVSWYQQALGQGPQFIFQYYEEEERQRGNFPDRFSGHQFPNYSSELNVNALLLGDSALYLCASSRPAYSETQYFGPGTRLLVL.

This clonotype appeared many times. The chain is built from TRBV7-9 and TRBJ2-1, with D maybe TRBD1 (5 bases). Germline-derived CDR1 and CDR2 are SEHNR and FQNEAQ (reference sequence). The V end was cut by 5 bases, the J end by 7 bases, with 18 bases between. The CDR3 runs to 15 residues. The CDR3 sequence is CASSPIQSTGNEQFF. CDR3 DNA: TGTGCCAGCAGCCCCATCCAATCCACAGGAAATGAGCAGTTCTTC.

This clonotype was observed at least ten times. V and J are TRBV7-8 and TRBJ2-5; tentatively, D is TRBD2 (6 bases). The length of the CDR3 is 16 residues. CDR1 SGHVS and CDR2 FQNEAQ come from the germline V gene. With 3 bases removed from V and 3 bases from J, the gap between germline ends came to 17 bases. CDR3 bases: TGTGCCAGCAGCTTTAGGGCCGGGAGAAGAGAAGAGACCCAGTACTTC. The encoded protein is CASSFRAGRREETQYF.

This chain connects TRBV28 to TRBJ2-6; no definite D call. The germline V gene has CDR1 MDHEN and CDR2 SYDVKM. The V gene lost 7 bases and the J gene lost 1 base, with 14 bases spanning the gap. The CDR3 covers 16 residues. CDR3 nucleotide sequence: TGTGCCAGCAAGGCAGCCTACGGGTCTGGGGCCAACGTCCTGACTTTC. Its protein product is CASKAAYGSGANVLTF.

In this sample, this clonotype turned up many times. V is TRBV12-3 or TRBV12-4 and J is TRBJ1-6; tentative D call: TRBD1 (5 bases). CDR3 length equals 14 residues. Trimming stripped 5 bases from V and 8 bases from J, with 13 bases between. Written as DNA, the CDR3 is TGTGCCAGCAGTCTTGGCCGAGGGGATTCACCCCTCCACTTT. The encoded protein is CASSLGRGDSPLHF.

This sequence joins TRBV28 and TRBJ2-7; D unresolved. Germline assignment: CDR1 MDHEN and CDR2 SYDVKM. The CDR3 totals 12 residues. V lost 8 bases and J lost 0, with 8 bases in between. DNA of the CDR3: TGTGCCAGCCGAAGAACCTCCTACGAGCAGTACTTC. Its protein is CASRRTSYEQYF.

This clonotype was detected ten times or more. The V gene is TRBV15, the J gene TRBJ1-5; D not resolved. The V end lost 1 base, the J end lost 9 bases, and 13 bases lay between the germline ends. CDR1 is LNHNV and CDR2 is YYDKDF in the germline V gene (reference sequence). The length of the CDR3 is 14 residues. The CDR3 DNA reads TGTGCCACCAGCAGAGCTACGCCCTCGGGGCCCCAGCATTTT. Residues: CATSRATPSGPQHF.

V gene TRBV7-8 combines with J gene TRBJ2-1; 7 positions agree with TRBD2. Trimming removed 5 bases from V and 2 bases from J; junction bases left unmatched: 12. There are 17 residues in the CDR3. Germline assignment: CDR1 SGHVS and CDR2 FQNEAQ. The CDR3 nucleotides are TGTGCCAGCAGCCGGACCCTTAAAGCGGGGACCTACAATGAGCAGTTCTTC. Translation: CASSRTLKAGTYNEQFF.

The chain uses TRBV5-4 and TRBJ2-1; TRBD2 is a possible D gene (6 bases). This CDR3 has 17 amino acids. Trimming took off 0 bases at V and 0 bases at J, with 13 bases between the two ends. CDR1 SGHNT and CDR2 YYREEE come from the germline V gene (reference sequence). The chain's CDR3 is CASSLVGVAASYNEQFF. In DNA, the CDR3 is TGTGCCAGCAGCTTGGTAGGGGTAGCGGCCTCCTACAATGAGCAGTTCTTC. Variable domain in full (rest from reference TRBV5-4 and TRBJ2-1): ETGVTQSPTHLIKTRGQQVTLRCSSQSGHNTVSWYQQALGQGPQFIFQYYREEENGRGNFPPRFSGLQFPNYSSELNVNALELDDSALYLCASSLVGVAASYNEQFFGPGTRLTVL.

The V call is TRBV7-2, the J call TRBJ2-7; TRBD2 matches at 10 bases. This CDR3 has 15 amino acids. CDR1 and CDR2 (germline): SGHTA, FQGNSA. Trimming removed 6 bases from V and 3 bases from J; junction bases left unmatched: 8. The CDR3 DNA sequence: TGTGCCAGCAGAACAGCTAGCGGGAGTATCTACGAGCAGTACTTC. Translated, it gives CASRTASGSIYEQYF.

The chain uses TRBV29-1 and TRBJ2-3; TRBD2 matches 10 bases. CDR1 is SQVTM, CDR2 ANQGSEA, per germline. The CDR3 extends over 17 amino acids. V shed 2 bases, J shed 2 bases, and the junction held 10 bases outside the gene matches. The CDR3 spells CSVELLGTSDSTDTQYF. The CDR3 region has the DNA TGCAGCGTTGAACTCTTGGGGACTAGCGATTCCACAGATACGCAGTATTTT.

Ten or more counts support this clonotype. The chain is built from TRBV27 and TRBJ2-1; no reliable D call. Germline V gene sequence: CDR1 MNHEY, CDR2 SMNVEV (reference sequence). This CDR3 comprises 13 residues. V lost 3 bases and J lost 4, with 7 bases in between. CDR3 loop: CASSLSEYNEQFF. CDR3 DNA sequence: TGTGCCAGCAGTTTGTCGGAGTACAATGAGCAGTTCTTC.

This clonotype was observed at least ten times. The chain employs TRBV12-3 or TRBV12-4 and TRBJ2-3; 7 bases map to TRBD2. CDR3 size: 14 residues. V dropped 6 bases and J dropped 1; count of bases not matched to a gene: 4. The CDR3 here is CASSLTSGTDTQYF. The CDR3 DNA is TGTGCCAGCAGCTTAACTAGCGGCACAGATACGCAGTATTTT.

This clonotype was found many times. The rearrangement uses TRBV6-1 and TRBJ2-5; 7 nucleotides agree with TRBD2. The CDR3 totals 15 residues. Losses at the gene ends were 6 bases for V and 0 bases for J; bases not matched to a gene: 7. The germline CDR1 and CDR2 sequences are MNHNS and SASEGT. CDR3 in amino acids: CASRPLLADQETQYF. In DNA, the CDR3 is TGTGCCAGCAGGCCCCTCCTAGCGGACCAAGAGACCCAGTACTTC.